The 21 T cell receptor beta chains given below trace back to one sample, sequenced in a study of blood T cell repertoires in COVID-19. Only in-frame clones appear in the TCRdb table, and some are missing; sequencing was by immunoSEQ multiplex PCR. The repertoire holds over 200,000 clones, with about 83% as singletons. The specimen was peripheral blood. The receptors originated from a woman in her 30s with COVID-19, enrolled during active disease.

The gene calls are TRBV30 and TRBJ2-7; D is perhaps TRBD2 (5 bases). This CDR3 is 15 amino acids long. Germline V lookup: CDR1 GTSNPN, CDR2 SVGIG (reference sequence). V lost 0 bases and J lost 3, with 15 bases in between. For the CDR3, the DNA is TGTGCCTGGAGTGTACTAGGGATCCTTGGCTACGAGCAGTACTTC. Translation gives CAWSVLGILGYEQYF.

V and J are TRBV23-1 and TRBJ1-2, with D perhaps matching TRBD1 (6 bases). TRBV23-1 falls under the ORF class, with uncertain function. Trimming took off 7 bases at V and 2 bases at J, with 20 bases between the two ends. The CDR3 has 16 residues. The CDR3 loop is CASTRGDRSYNYGYTF. Here the CDR3 DNA reads TGCGCCAGCACCAGGGGAGACAGATCTTACAACTATGGCTACACCTTC.

Concerning this clone itself: Without the conserved terminal phenylalanine or tryptophan, this CDR3 likely stems from a read error. Because the CDR3's place on the DNA is in doubt, the DNA is left out and the CDR3 is given as listed by TCRdb. This chain joins TRBV4-3 and TRBJ1-6; TRBD1, the table's D call, lacks a check against the DNA. The CDR3 has 10 residues if both end residues are counted. Germline V lookup: CDR1 LGHNA, CDR2 YSLEER. The CDR3 loop reads CASSPKTGKG.

The V gene is TRBV2, the J gene TRBJ2-1; 9 nucleotides agree with TRBD1. V shed 4 bases and J 5 bases; nucleotides not matched to a gene: 9. The CDR3 is 16 amino acids. CDR1 is SNHLY and CDR2 is FYNNEI in the germline V gene. The CDR3 nucleotides read TGTGCCAGCAGTGGGGACAGGGTGGGTGGTAACAATGAGCAGTTCTTC. Translated: CASSGDRVGGNNEQFF.

The V and J genes are TRBV5-1 and TRBJ1-1; weak D call: TRBD1 (6 bases). With 3 bases removed from V and 0 bases from J, the gap between germline ends came to 18 bases. The CDR3 has 17 residues. The germline gives CDR1 SGHRS, CDR2 YFSETQ. CDR3 nucleotide sequence: TGCGCCAGCAGCTCGCCCAAGGGGCAGGGGATGAACACTGAAGCTTTCTTT. Translated: CASSSPKGQGMNTEAFF.

The chain couples TRBV28 to TRBJ1-6, with TRBD1 identical over 9 bases. This CDR3 comprises 16 residues. The V segment lost 3 bases and the J segment 8 bases; nucleotides outside the gene matches: 8. Germline V gene sequence: CDR1 MDHEN, CDR2 SYDVKM. Here the CDR3 reads CASSFRGQGYYSPLHF. CDR3 in DNA: TGTGCCAGCAGTTTTAGGGGACAGGGCTACTATTCACCCCTCCACTTT.

The genes are TRBV27 and TRBJ1-2; 8 nucleotides match TRBD1. Germline V gene lookup returns CDR1 MNHEY and CDR2 SMNVEV (reference sequence). Germline trimming cut 6 bases from V and 6 bases from J; bases unmatched to any gene: 9. This CDR3 is built from 14 residues. CDR3 nucleotides: TGTGCCAGCAGGCTGAGGACAGGGCGGGATGGCTACACCTTC. Encoded protein: CASRLRTGRDGYTF.

The gene calls are TRBV7-9 and TRBJ1-6; D uncertain. The V gene's germline CDR1 is SEHNR and CDR2 FQNEAQ (reference sequence). The CDR3 has 12 residues. The germline V and J ends were trimmed by 1 base and 12 bases, with 7 bases remaining between them. The CDR3, as DNA: TGTGCCAGCAGCTTAGAACGGGAACCCCTCCACTTT. Its protein product is CASSLEREPLHF.

Only a few counts were recorded for this clone. The CDR3 sequence: CASSTPLANTIYF. The CDR3 nucleotides read TGTGCCAGCAGTACGCCTTTGGCTAACACCATATATTTT. The chain carries TRBV28 and TRBJ1-3, with D hard to call. V was shortened by 5 bases and J by 7 bases, with 12 bases between the two germline ends. The germline V gene encodes CDR1 MDHEN and CDR2 SYDVKM. The CDR3 covers 13 residues. The full variable domain, its missing parts supplied by reference TRBV28 and TRBJ1-3, is DVKVTQSSRYLVKRTGEKVFLECVQDMDHENMFWYRQDPGLGLRLIYFSYDVKMKEKGDIPEGYSVSREKKERFSLILESASTNQTSMYLCASSTPLANTIYFGEGSWLTVV.

The CDR3 coding sequence is TGTGCCAGCAGCCCCCCGCGGCAGGGGTATGGCTACACCTTC. It is translated as CASSPPRQGYGYTF. V usage is TRBV6-2 or TRBV6-3 and J usage is TRBJ1-2; tentative D call: TRBD1 (6 bases). Trimming shortened V by 6 bases and J by 5 bases, and 16 bases separated the two germline ends. CDR1 is MNHEY and CDR2 is SVGEGT in the germline V gene. CDR3 length: 14 residues.

The V gene is TRBV4-3, the J gene TRBJ2-2; 7 bases map to TRBD1. Looked up from germline, CDR1 is LGHNA and CDR2 is YSLEER. There are 16 residues in the CDR3. Trimming took 3 bases from V and 0 from J; bases not matched to a gene: 4. The CDR3: CASSQGTGANTGELFF. Here the CDR3 DNA reads TGCGCCAGCAGCCAGGGAACAGGGGCGAACACCGGGGAGCTGTTTTTT.

CDR3 protein: CASRGRLAGQETQYF. The CDR3 nucleotides read TGTGCCTCCAGGGGGCGACTAGCGGGGCAGGAGACCCAGTACTTC. The chain joins TRBV2 to TRBJ2-5; 11 nucleotides agree with TRBD2. Per the germline V gene, CDR1 is SNHLY and CDR2 is FYNNEI. This CDR3 region has 15 residues. The ends lost 11 bases at V and 5 bases at J; junction bases unmatched: 13.

This clone has just one count. The chain combines TRBV4-3 with TRBJ1-2; D gene uncertain. V lost 0 bases, J lost 6 bases, and 14 bases lay in between. The V gene's germline CDR1 is LGHNA and CDR2 YSLEER. The CDR3 runs 15 residues. In DNA form, the CDR3 reads TGCGCCAGCAGCCAAGACGGACTTTTAATTAATGGCTACACCTTC. It is translated as CASSQDGLLINGYTF.

The chain couples TRBV4-2 to TRBJ2-2, with TRBD1 matching 7 bases. Germline V gives CDR1 LGHNA, CDR2 YNFKEQ. V dropped 4 bases and J dropped 4; count of bases not matched to a gene: 6. The CDR3 has 15 amino acids. The chain's CDR3 is CASSPRDRFTGELFF. The CDR3 DNA follows: TGTGCCAGCAGCCCTCGGGACAGATTCACCGGGGAGCTGTTTTTT.

This chain uses TRBV18 with TRBJ2-5; D not certain. V dropped 6 bases and J dropped 3 bases, with 14 bases sitting between them. The CDR3 covers 14 residues. Germline loops: CDR1 KGHSH, CDR2 LQKENI. The CDR3 loop is CASSSLSSEETQYF. DNA of the CDR3: TGTGCCAGCTCGTCCCTTAGTTCCGAAGAGACCCAGTACTTC. Using reference TRBV18 and TRBJ2-5 for the parts outside the CDR3, the full variable domain is NAGVMQNPRHLVRRRGQEARLRCSPMKGHSHVYWYRQLPEEGLKFMVYLQKENIIDESGMPKERFSAEFPKEGPSILRIQQVVRGDSAAYFCASSSLSSEETQYFGPGTRLLVL.

This clone was seen a single time. This chain connects TRBV5-1 to TRBJ1-5; D gene ambiguous. There are 14 residues in the CDR3. CDR1 SGHRS and CDR2 YFSETQ come from the germline V gene. V dropped 4 bases and J dropped 2 bases, with 10 bases sitting between them. The CDR3 bases are TGCGCCAGCAGCCCGGAGGGAGGCAATCAGCCCCAGCATTTT. Its protein is CASSPEGGNQPQHF. The whole variable domain, filled in from reference TRBV5-1 and TRBJ1-5, reads KAGVTQTPRYLIKTRGQQVTLSCSPISGHRSVSWYQQTPGQGLQFLFEYFSETQRNKGNFPGRFSGRQFSNSRSEMNVSTLELGDSALYLCASSPEGGNQPQHFGDGTRLSIL.

The rearrangement links TRBV1 to TRBJ2-1; TRBD2, the table's D call, was not compared with the DNA. TRBV1 is a pseudogene. This CDR3 region has 16 residues. As DNA, the CDR3 is TGCACCAGCAGCCAACGAAGGACTAGCGGAGACAATGAGCAGTTCTTC. Amino acids: CTSSQRRTSGDNEQFF.

The chain recombines TRBV3-1 (or the pseudogene TRBV3-2) with TRBJ1-2; 12 positions agree with TRBD1. CDR3 length equals 14 residues. Trimming at V came to 3 bases and at J to 7 bases, leaving 3 bases not matched to a gene. Germline V gene lookup returns CDR1 LGHDT and CDR2 YNNKEL (reference sequence). CDR3 amino acids: CASSQPGQGAGYTF. The CDR3 DNA reads TGTGCCAGCAGCCAGCCGGGACAGGGGGCTGGCTACACCTTC.

The J gene is TRBJ1-1, the V gene TRBV2; 9 bases fit TRBD1. This CDR3 is built from 12 residues. The V and J ends lost 2 bases and 11 bases, in that order; junction bases with no gene match: 3. Germline V gene data show CDR1 as SNHLY and CDR2 as FYNNEI. Here the CDR3 reads CASSERQGEAFF. The CDR3 DNA follows: TGTGCCAGCAGTGAAAGACAGGGGGAGGCTTTCTTT.

The rearrangement joins TRBV7-9 to TRBJ2-7; 11 bases are a match to TRBD2. Germline V lookup: CDR1 SEHNR, CDR2 FQNEAQ (reference sequence). V shed 4 bases and J 4 bases; nucleotides not matched to a gene: 9. The length of the CDR3 is 16 residues. CDR3 nucleotide sequence: TGTGCCAGCAGCTCTAGCGGGAGGCTAAGGAGGTACGAGCAGTACTTC. It specifies CASSSSGRLRRYEQYF.

The gene calls are TRBV7-6 and TRBJ2-3; TRBD2 matches at 12 bases. The CDR3 has 16 amino acids. The ends lost 5 bases at V and 4 bases at J; junction bases unmatched: 7. The germline CDR1 and CDR2 sequences are SGHVS and FNYEAQ. The CDR3 sequence is CASSTTRTSGADTQYF. The CDR3 nucleotides read TGTGCCAGCAGCACTACCAGGACTAGCGGGGCAGATACGCAGTATTTT.